The clone carrying this T cell receptor (beta chain) has just a few counts. Its antigen is undetermined. The data are from a study of cytomegalovirus exposure and HLA in healthy donors. Study-wide findings and caveats: In vitro testing confirmed three CMV-associated chains as specific for CMV antigens. Earlier analysis looked at TCR beta V segments, and most were productive about 90% or about 30% of the time. It is likely that the observed cluster of highly shared sequence variants was a sequencing artifact. Most observed TCR sequences were rare, whereas some public TCRs were detected in many donors.

Amplification used 60 Vbeta primers and 13 Jbeta primers. This table comes from immunoSEQ multiplex PCR, and its TCRdb copy is limited to in-frame clones, with some not included. The top ten clones hold about 10% of a sample with 150,000 to 200,000 clones, about three quarters of them seen once. The CDR3 consists of 16 residues. The V gene's germline CDR1 is SGHNT and CDR2 YYREEE (reference sequence). Trimming cost V 0 bases and J 1 base, with 14 bases left between them. This clonotype was sampled from a man aged 30-40 years in good health and CMV-seropositive. Sequencing input: PBMCs. V gene TRBV5-4 combines with J gene TRBJ2-7; TRBD1 might be the D (5 bases). The CDR3: CASSLVKDTSSYEQYF. The CDR3 DNA follows: TGTGCCAGCAGCTTGGTAAAGGACACCAGTTCCTACGAGCAGTACTTC.